This record concerns one T cell receptor (beta chain) sequence. Followed longitudinally, the Seattle patients had been enrolled during active infection. Assay: immunoSEQ multiplex PCR; the TCRdb copy retains only in-frame clones and omits some. The table shows roughly 230,000 clones, with about 90% occurring only once. This specimen comes from a study of blood T cell repertoires in COVID-19. The wider study: Sites in the United States, Italy and Spain provided acute and convalescent COVID-19 samples. Nucleic acid was either cDNA or gDNA, and it came from T cells, B-cell-depleted T cells, or PBMCs.

Specimen: peripheral blood. The TCR comes from a woman aged 60 to 75 with COVID-19, enrolled during active disease.

CDR3 in DNA: TGTGCCAGCAGCCAAGATTGGCCAGGTCTGATCTATGGCTACACCTTC. This codes for CASSQDWPGLIYGYTF. V is TRBV3-1 (or the pseudogene TRBV3-2) and J is TRBJ1-2; D is unresolved. Looked up from germline, CDR1 is LGHDT and CDR2 is YNNKEL (reference sequence). CDR3 length equals 16 residues. V lost 0 bases, J lost 4 bases, and 15 bases lay in between.